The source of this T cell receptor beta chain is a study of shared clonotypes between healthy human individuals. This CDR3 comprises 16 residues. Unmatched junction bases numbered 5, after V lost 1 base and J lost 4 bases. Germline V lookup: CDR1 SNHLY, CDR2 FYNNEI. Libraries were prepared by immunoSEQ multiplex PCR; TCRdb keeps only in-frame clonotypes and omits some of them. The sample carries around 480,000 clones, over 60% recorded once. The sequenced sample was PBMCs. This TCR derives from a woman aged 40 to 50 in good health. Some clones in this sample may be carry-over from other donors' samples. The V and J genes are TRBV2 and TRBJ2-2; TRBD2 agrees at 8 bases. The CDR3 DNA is TGTGCCAGCAGTGAAGAGACTAGCGAGATCACCGGGGAGCTGTTTTTT. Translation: CASSEETSEITGELFF.